Ten or more counts support the clone carrying this T cell receptor (beta chain). The antigen remains undetermined. The data are from a study of regulatory T cells in long-lasting Graves disease. Overall study results and limits: Persistent disease was associated with favored TRBV28 usage and with favored use of TRBJ1-2 and TRBJ2-5.

Researchers made TCR beta libraries by using iRepertoire HTBI primers and running Arm-PCR on CDR3 regions. TCRdb itself ran the multiplex PCR reads through MiXCR, one entry per CDR3 protein. The sample includes roughly 500,000 distinct CDR3 sequences, 9.5% to 15% of them seen just once. The time point denotes: newly diagnosed GD, antithyroid drugs for less than 3 months. Following extraction of RNA from PBMCs, that RNA was used to make the TCR library. V shed 5 bases and J 6 bases; nucleotides not matched to a gene: 7. Germline CDR1 reads SNHLY; CDR2 reads FYNNEI. CDR3 length: 14 residues. These records were also assigned to another study, of T cells in Graves' hyperthyroidism and ophthalmopathy. As that report states: Not enrolled were patients with uncontrolled infection, other autoimmune disease, pregnancy or lactation.

The sequence derives from a woman aged 25 to 45 with Graves disease. The specimen was peripheral blood mononuclear cells (PBMCs), collected at new diagnosis, from a patient treated with antithyroid drugs. The chain employs TRBV2 and TRBJ1-1, with 9 bases fitting TRBD1. CDR3 sequence: CASSKTGGISEAFF. In nucleotides, the CDR3 is TGTGCCAGCAGTAAAACAGGGGGCATATCTGAAGCTTTCTTT.